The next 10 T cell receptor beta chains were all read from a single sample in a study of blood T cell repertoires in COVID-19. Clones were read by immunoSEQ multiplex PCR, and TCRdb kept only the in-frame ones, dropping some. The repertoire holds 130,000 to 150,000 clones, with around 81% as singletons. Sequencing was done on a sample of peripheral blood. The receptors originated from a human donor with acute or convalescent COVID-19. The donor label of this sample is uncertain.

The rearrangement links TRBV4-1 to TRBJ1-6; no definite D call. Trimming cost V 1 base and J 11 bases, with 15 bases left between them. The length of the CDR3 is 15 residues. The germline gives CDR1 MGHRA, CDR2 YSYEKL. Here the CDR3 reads CASSQVSPIVAPLHF. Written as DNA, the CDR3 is TGCGCCAGCAGCCAAGTCAGTCCCATCGTCGCACCCCTCCACTTT.

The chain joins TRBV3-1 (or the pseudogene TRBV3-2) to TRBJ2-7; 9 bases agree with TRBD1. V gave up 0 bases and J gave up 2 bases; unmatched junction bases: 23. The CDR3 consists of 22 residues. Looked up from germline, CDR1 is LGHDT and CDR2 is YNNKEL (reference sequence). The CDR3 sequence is CASSQDRPRTGAAGWLTYEQYF. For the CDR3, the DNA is TGTGCCAGCAGCCAAGATAGACCTCGGACAGGGGCCGCGGGGTGGCTAACCTACGAGCAGTACTTC.

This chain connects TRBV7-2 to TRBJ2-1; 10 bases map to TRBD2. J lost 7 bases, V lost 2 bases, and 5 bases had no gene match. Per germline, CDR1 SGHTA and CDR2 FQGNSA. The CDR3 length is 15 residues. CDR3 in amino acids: CASSLQRGGLNEQFF. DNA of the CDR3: TGTGCCAGCAGCTTACAGCGGGGGGGCCTAAATGAGCAGTTCTTC.

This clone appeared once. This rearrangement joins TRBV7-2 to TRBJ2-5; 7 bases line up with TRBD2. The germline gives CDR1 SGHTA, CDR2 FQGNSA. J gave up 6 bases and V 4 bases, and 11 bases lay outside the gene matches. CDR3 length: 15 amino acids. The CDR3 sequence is CASSYVGGRMKTQYF. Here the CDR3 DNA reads TGTGCCAGCAGCTACGTCGGGGGGAGGATGAAGACCCAGTACTTC.

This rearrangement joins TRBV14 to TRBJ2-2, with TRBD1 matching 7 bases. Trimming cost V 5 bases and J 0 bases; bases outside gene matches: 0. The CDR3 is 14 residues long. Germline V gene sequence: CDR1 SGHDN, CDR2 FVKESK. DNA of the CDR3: TGTGCCAGCAGCGGGACAGCGAACACCGGGGAGCTGTTTTTT. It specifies CASSGTANTGELFF. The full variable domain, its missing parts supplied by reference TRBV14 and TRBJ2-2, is EAGVTQFPSHSVIEKGQTVTLRCDPISGHDNLYWYRRVMGKEIKFLLHFVKESKQDESGMPNNRFLAERTGGTYSTLKVQPAELEDSGVYFCASSGTANTGELFFGEGSRLTVL.

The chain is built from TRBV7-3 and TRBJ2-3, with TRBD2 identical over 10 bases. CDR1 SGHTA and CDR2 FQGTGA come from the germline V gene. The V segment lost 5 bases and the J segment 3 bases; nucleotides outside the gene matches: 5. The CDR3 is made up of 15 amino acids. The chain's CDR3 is CASSGSGGSTDTQYF. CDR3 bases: TGTGCCAGCAGCGGTAGCGGGGGGAGTACAGATACGCAGTATTTT.

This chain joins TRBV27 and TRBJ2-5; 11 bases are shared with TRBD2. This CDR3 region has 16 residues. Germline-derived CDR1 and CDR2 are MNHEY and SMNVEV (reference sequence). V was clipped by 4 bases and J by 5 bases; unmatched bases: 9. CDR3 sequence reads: CASSSLSGGGRETQYF. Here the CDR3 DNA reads TGTGCCAGCAGTTCGCTTAGCGGGGGGGGCAGGGAGACCCAGTACTTC.

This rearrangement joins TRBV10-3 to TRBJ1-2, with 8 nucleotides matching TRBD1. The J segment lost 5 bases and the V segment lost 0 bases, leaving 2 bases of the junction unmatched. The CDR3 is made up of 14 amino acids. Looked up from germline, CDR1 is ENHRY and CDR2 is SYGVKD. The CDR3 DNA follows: TGTGCCATCAGTGAGTCAAACAGGGGGTATGGCTACACCTTC. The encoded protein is CAISESNRGYGYTF.

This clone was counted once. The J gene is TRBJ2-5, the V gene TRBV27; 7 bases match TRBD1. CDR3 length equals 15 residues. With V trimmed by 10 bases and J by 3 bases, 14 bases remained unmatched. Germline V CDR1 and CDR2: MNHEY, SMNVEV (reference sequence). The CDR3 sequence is CATADSDRNKETQYF. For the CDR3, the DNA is TGTGCCACCGCGGACTCGGACAGGAACAAAGAGACCCAGTACTTC.

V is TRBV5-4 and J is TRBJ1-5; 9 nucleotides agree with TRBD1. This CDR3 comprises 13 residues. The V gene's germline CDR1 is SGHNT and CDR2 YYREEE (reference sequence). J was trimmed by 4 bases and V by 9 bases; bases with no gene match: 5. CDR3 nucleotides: TGTGCCACCTCCGGGACAGGGAATCAGCCCCAGCATTTT. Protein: CATSGTGNQPQHF.